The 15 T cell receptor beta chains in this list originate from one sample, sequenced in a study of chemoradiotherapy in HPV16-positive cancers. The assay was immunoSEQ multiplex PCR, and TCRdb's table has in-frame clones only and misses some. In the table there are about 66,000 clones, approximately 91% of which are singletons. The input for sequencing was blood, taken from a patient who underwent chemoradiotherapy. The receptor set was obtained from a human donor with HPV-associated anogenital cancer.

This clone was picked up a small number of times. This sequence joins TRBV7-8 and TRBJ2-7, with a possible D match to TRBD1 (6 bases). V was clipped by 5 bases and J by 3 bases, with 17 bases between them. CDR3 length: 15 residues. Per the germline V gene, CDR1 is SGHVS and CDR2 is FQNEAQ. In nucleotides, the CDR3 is TGTGCCAGCAGCCTTAGACAGGTGCTGGGCTACGAGCAGTACTTC. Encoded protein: CASSLRQVLGYEQYF.

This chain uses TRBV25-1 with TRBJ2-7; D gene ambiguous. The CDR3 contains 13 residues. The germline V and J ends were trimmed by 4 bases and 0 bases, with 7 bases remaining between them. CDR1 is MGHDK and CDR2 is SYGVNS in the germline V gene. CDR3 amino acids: CASSARSSYEQYF. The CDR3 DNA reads TGTGCCAGCAGTGCCCGCAGCTCCTACGAGCAGTACTTC.

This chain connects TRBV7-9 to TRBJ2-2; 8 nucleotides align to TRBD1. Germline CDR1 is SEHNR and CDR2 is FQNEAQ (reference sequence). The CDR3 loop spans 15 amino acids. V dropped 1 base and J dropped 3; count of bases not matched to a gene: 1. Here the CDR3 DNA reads TGTGCCAGCAGCTTAGGGACAGGGCACACCGGGGAGCTGTTTTTT. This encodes CASSLGTGHTGELFF.

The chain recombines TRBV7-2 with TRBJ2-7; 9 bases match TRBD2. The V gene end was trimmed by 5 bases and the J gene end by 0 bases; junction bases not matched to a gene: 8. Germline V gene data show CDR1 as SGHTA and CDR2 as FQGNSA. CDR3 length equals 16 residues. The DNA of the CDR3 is TGTGCCAGCAGCCAACATAAGACTAGCGGCTCCTACGAGCAGTACTTC. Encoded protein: CASSQHKTSGSYEQYF. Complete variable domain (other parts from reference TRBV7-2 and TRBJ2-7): GAGVSQSPSNKVTEKGKDVELRCDPISGHTALYWYRQSLGQGLEFLIYFQGNSAPDKSGLPSDRFSAERTGGSVSTLTIQRTQQEDSAVYLCASSQHKTSGSYEQYFGPGTRLTVT.

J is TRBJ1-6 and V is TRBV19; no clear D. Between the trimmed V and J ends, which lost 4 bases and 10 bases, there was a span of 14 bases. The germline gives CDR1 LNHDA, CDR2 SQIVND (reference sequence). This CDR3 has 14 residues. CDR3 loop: CASSSSFRGSPLHF. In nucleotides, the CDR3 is TGTGCCAGTAGTAGCTCCTTTCGAGGGTCACCCCTCCACTTT.

CDR3 amino acids: CASSRAGGNTGELFF. The CDR3 DNA reads as TGTGCCAGCAGTAGAGCGGGGGGGAACACCGGGGAGCTGTTTTTT. The chain combines TRBV7-9 with TRBJ2-2, with 9 bases lining up with TRBD2. Germline lookup yields CDR1 SEHNR and CDR2 FQNEAQ (reference sequence). V was clipped by 6 bases and J by 1 base; unmatched bases: 3. This CDR3 is built from 15 residues.

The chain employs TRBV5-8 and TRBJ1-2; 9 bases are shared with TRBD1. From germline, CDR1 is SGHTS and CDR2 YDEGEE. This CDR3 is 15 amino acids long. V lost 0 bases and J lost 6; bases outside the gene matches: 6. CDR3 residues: CASSLGDRERNGYTF. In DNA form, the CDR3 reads TGTGCCAGCAGCTTGGGGGACAGGGAGAGGAATGGCTACACCTTC.

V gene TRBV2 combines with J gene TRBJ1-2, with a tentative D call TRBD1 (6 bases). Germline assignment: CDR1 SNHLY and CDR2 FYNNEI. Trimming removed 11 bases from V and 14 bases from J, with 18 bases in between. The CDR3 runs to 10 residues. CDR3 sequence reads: CAGGQAGTTF. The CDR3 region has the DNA TGTGCCGGGGGCCAGGCCGGCACTACCTTC.

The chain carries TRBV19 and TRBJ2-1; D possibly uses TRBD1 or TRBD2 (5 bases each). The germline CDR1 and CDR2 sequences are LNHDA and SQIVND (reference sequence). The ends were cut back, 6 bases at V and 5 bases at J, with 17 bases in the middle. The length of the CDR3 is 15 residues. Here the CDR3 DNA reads TGTGCCAGTAGCTTCTATCCGGGGCCAAACAATGAGCAGTTCTTC. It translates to CASSFYPGPNNEQFF.

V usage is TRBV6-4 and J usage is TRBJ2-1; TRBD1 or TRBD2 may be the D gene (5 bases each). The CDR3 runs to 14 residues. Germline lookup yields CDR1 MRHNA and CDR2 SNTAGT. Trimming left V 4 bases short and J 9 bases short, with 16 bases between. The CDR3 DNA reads TGTGCCAGCAGTGCGACGGGACGGGTAGCTGAGCAGTTCTTC. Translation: CASSATGRVAEQFF.

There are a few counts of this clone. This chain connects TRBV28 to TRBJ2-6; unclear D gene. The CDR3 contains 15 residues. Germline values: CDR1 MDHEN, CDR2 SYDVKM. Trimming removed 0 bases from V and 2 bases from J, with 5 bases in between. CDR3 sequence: CASSLWGTGANVLTF. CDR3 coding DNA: TGTGCCAGCAGTTTATGGGGAACTGGGGCCAACGTCCTGACTTTC.

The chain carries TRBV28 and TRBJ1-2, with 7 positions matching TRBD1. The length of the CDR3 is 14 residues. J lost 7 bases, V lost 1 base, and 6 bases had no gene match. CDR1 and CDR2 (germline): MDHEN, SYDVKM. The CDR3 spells CASSLLQGWGGYTF. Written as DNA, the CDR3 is TGTGCCAGCAGTTTATTACAGGGGTGGGGTGGCTACACCTTC.

CDR3 protein: CASNLGGGLQYF. The CDR3 DNA follows: TGTGCCAGCAACCTAGGGGGAGGGCTGCAGTATTTT. The chain recombines TRBV7-2 with TRBJ2-3; TRBD2 is a possible D gene (7 bases). The CDR3 is 12 amino acids. The germline V gene encodes CDR1 SGHTA and CDR2 FQGNSA. V lost 7 bases, J lost 11 bases, and 16 bases lay in between.

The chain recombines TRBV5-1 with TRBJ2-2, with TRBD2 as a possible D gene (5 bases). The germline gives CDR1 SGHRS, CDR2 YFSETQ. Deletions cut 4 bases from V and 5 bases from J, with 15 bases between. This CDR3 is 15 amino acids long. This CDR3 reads CASSPARGDTGELFF. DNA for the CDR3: TGCGCCAGCAGCCCTGCCCGGGGTGATACCGGGGAGCTGTTTTTT.

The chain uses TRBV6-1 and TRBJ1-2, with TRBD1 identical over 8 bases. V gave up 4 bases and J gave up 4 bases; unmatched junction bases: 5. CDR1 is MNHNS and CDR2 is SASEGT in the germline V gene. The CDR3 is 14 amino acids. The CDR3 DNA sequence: TGTGCCAGCAGTGCACAGGGGGAAAGCTATGGCTACACCTTC. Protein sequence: CASSAQGESYGYTF.